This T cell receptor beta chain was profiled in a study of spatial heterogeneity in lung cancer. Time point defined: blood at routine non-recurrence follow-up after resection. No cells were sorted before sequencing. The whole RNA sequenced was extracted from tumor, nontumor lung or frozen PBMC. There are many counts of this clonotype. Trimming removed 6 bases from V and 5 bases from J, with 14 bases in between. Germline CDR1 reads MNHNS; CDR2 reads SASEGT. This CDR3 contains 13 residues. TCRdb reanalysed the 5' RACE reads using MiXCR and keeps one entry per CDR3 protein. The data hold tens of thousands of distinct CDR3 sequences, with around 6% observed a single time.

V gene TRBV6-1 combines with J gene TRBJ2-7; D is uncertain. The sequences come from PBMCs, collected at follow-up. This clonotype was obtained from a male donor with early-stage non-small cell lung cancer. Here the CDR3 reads CASRGRPTHEQYV. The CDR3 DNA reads TGTGCCAGCAGAGGACGGCCCACCCACGAGCAGTACGTC.